This TCR beta chain was observed in a study of T cells in Graves' hyperthyroidism and ophthalmopathy. The wider study: Before treatment of any kind, peripheral blood was taken at initial diagnosis. Study-wide points: Most clonotypes expanded in the thyroid (above 0.001) were also present in blood.

This clonotype was found a few times. Its antigen is unknown. The germline V and J ends were trimmed by 0 bases and 0 bases, with 18 bases remaining between them. The length of the CDR3 is 19 residues. Germline V gene lookup returns CDR1 ENHRY and CDR2 SYGVKD. Each diagnosis drew on symptoms, thyroxine, TRAb, thyroid ultrasound and orbital computed tomography findings. RNA transcripts served as the template for amplifying TCR beta CDR3 regions. HTBI primers were used for first-round RT-PCR of the TCR CDR3. TCRdb reanalysed the multiplex PCR reads using MiXCR and keeps one entry per CDR3 protein. Of more than 500,000 distinct CDR3 sequences in the sample, 16% were seen once.

This TCR was recovered from a young woman with Graves' ophthalmopathy. The chain combines TRBV10-3 with TRBJ2-1; D might be TRBD2 (5 bases). Input material: blood. CDR3 protein: CAISESLARAMSSYNEQFF. As DNA, the CDR3 is TGTGCCATCAGTGAGTCTCTTGCGCGGGCGATGAGCTCCTACAATGAGCAGTTCTTC.